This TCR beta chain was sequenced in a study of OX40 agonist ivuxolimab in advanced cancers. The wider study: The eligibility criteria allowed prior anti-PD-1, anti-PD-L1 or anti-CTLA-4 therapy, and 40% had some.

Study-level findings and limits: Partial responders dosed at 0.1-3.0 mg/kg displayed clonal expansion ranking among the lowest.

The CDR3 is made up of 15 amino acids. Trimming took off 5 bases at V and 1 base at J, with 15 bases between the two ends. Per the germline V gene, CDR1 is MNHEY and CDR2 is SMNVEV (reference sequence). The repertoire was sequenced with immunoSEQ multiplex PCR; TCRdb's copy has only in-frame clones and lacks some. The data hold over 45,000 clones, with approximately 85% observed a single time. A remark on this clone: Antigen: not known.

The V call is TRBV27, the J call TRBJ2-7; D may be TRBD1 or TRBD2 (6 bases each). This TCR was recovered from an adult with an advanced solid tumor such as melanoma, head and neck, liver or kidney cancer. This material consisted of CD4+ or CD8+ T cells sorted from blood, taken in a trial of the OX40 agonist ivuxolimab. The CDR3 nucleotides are TGTGCCAGCAGTACAGGGAATAGCGGTTCCTACGAGCAGTACTTC. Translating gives CASSTGNSGSYEQYF.